This T cell receptor beta chain was documented in a study of cytomegalovirus exposure and HLA in healthy donors. The germline V gene has CDR1 KGHSH and CDR2 LQKENI. Trimming pared 4 bases from V and 12 bases from J, leaving 15 bases between. The CDR3 contains 12 residues. A multiplex PCR was run with 60 Vbeta primers and 13 Jbeta primers. Under the authors' procedure: An analysis performed later counted 73 million or so unique TCR beta chains (roughly 11 million of them shared). Method: immunoSEQ multiplex PCR; TCRdb's copy keeps in-frame clones and lacks some. The V and J calls and clone size come from that table; D and trimming were worked out from the DNA. The table shows more than 80,000 clones, with around 86% occurring only once.

The chain has TRBV18 and TRBJ1-1, with D maybe TRBD1 (6 bases). The TCR sequence derives from a female donor in good health and CMV-seropositive. Sequencing was done on a sample of PBMCs. CDR3 DNA sequence: TGTGCCAGCTCACTTGGGACATCCGTGTCTTTCTTT. This translates into CASSLGTSVSFF.